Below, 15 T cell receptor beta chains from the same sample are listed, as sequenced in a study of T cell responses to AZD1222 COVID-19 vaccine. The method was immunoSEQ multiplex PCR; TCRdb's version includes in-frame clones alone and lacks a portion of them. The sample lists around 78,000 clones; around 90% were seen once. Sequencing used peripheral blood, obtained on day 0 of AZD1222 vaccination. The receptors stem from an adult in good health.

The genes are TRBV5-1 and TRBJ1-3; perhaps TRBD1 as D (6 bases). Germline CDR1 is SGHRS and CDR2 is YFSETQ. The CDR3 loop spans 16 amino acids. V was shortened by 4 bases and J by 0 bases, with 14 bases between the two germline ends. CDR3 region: CASSGDIRNSGNTIYF. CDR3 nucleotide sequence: TGCGCCAGCAGCGGGGACATCCGGAACTCTGGAAACACCATATATTTT.

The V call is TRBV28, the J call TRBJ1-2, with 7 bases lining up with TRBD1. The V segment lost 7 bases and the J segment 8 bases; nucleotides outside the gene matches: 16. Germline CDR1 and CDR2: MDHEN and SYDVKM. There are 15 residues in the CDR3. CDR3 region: CASTGASTGKDGYTF. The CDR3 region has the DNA TGTGCCAGCACCGGGGCCTCGACAGGGAAGGACGGCTACACCTTC.

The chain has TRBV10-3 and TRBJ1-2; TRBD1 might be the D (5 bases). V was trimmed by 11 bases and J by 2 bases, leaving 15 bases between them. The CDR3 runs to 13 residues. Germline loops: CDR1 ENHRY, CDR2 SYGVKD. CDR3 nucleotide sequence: TGTGCCGGAGGAGGGGCACCCAACTATGGCTACACCTTC. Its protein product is CAGGGAPNYGYTF.

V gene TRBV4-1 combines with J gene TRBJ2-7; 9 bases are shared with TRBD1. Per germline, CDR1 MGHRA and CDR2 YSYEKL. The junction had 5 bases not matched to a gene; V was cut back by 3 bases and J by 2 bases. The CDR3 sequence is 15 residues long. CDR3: CASSQGRDRAYEQYF. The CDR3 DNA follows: TGCGCCAGCAGCCAGGGCCGGGACAGGGCCTACGAGCAGTACTTC.

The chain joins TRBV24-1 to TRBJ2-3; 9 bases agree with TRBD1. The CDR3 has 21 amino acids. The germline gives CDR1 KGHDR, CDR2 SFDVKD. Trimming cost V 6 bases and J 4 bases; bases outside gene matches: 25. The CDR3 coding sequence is TGTGCCACCAGTCCACCTCCCGGACAGGGGCTCTTTGCGGACAGGGCAGATACGCAGTATTTT. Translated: CATSPPPGQGLFADRADTQYF.

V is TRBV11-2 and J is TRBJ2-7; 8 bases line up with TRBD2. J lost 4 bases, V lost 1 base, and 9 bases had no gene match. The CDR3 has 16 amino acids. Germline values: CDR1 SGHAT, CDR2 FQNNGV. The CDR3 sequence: CASSLVGGLVAYEQYF. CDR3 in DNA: TGTGCCAGCAGCTTAGTAGGGGGACTAGTTGCGTACGAGCAGTACTTC.

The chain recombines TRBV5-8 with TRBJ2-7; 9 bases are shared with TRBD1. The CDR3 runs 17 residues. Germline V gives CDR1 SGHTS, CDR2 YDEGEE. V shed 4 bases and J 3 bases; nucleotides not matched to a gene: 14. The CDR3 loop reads CASSRSNRGLRVYEQYF. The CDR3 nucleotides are TGTGCCAGCAGCCGCAGTAACAGGGGGCTTCGCGTCTACGAGCAGTACTTC.

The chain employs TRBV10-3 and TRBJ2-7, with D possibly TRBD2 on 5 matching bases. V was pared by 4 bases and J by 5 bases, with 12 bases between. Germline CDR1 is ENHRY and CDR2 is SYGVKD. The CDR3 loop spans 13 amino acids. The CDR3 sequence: CAISGKTADEQYF. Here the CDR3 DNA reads TGTGCCATCAGTGGGAAAACAGCGGACGAGCAGTACTTC.

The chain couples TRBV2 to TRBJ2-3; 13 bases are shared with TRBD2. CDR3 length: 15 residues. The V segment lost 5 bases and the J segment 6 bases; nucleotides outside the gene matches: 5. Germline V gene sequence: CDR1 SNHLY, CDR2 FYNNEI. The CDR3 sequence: CASSPTSGGADTQYF. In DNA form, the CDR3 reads TGTGCCAGCAGTCCTACTAGCGGGGGGGCGGATACGCAGTATTTT.

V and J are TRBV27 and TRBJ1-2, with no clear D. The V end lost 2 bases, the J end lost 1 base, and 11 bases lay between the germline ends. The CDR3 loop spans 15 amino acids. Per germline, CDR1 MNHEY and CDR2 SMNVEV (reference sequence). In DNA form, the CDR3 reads TGTGCCAGCAGTTTAAAGGCCATAGGTAACTATGGCTACACCTTC. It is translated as CASSLKAIGNYGYTF.

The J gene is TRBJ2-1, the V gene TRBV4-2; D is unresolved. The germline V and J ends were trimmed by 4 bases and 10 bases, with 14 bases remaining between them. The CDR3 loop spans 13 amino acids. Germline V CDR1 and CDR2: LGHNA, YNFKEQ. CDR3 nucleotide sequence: TGTGCCAGCAGCCGTCCGAACTCGCGGGAGCAGTTCTTC. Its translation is CASSRPNSREQFF.

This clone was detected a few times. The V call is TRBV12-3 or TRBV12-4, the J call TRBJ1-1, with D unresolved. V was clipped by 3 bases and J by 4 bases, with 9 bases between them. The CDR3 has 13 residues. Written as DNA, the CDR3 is TGTGCCAGCAGTTTTAGTCAGAGCACTGAAGCTTTCTTT. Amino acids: CASSFSQSTEAFF.

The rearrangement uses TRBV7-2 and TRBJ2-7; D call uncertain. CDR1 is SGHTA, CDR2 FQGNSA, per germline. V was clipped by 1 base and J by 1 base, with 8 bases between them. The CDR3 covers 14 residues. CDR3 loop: CASSLGYLSYEQYF. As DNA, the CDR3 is TGTGCCAGCAGCTTAGGATATCTATCCTACGAGCAGTACTTC. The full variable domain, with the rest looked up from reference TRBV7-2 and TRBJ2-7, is GAGVSQSPSNKVTEKGKDVELRCDPISGHTALYWYRQSLGQGLEFLIYFQGNSAPDKSGLPSDRFSAERTGGSVSTLTIQRTQQEDSAVYLCASSLGYLSYEQYFGPGTRLTVT.

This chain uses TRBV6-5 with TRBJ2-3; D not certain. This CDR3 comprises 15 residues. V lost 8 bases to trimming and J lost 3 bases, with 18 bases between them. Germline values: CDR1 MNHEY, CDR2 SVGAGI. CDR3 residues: CASGLVFVGTDTQYF. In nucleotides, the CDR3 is TGTGCCAGCGGGTTAGTATTTGTGGGAACAGATACGCAGTATTTT.

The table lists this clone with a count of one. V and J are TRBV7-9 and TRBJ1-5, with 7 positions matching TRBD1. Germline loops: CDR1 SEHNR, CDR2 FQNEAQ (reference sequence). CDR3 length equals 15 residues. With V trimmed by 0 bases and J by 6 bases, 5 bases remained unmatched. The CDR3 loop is CASSLAGGGGQPQHF. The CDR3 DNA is TGTGCCAGCAGCTTAGCAGGGGGCGGGGGTCAGCCCCAGCATTTT.